The source of this T cell receptor beta chain is a study of long-term antiretroviral therapy in people with HIV. Study context: The earliest samples came about a decade before the 2015 immediate-ART recommendation. The study's findings and limits: Post-ART diversity increased but stayed below transplant donor controls.

To note about this clone: Its antigen remains unknown.

This CDR3 is built from 13 residues. CDR1 SGHDT and CDR2 YYEEEE come from the germline V gene. V was clipped by 10 bases and J by 10 bases; unmatched bases: 12. Each donor provided at least one pre-ART PBMC sample and at least two post-ART PBMC samples. With survey level as its setting, the immunoSEQ assay was v3.0. Sequenced by immunoSEQ multiplex PCR; TCRdb stores in-frame clones only, minus some. Among 7,000 or so clones, 73% were seen once, and the ten largest hold about 32%. The source material was unsorted PBMCs, sampled 0.2 years after starting antiretroviral therapy. The chain uses TRBV5-6 and TRBJ1-4; 8 bases are shared with TRBD1. The source of this sequence is a middle-aged man with HIV. CDR3 residues: CASEVTGEAKLFF. CDR3 sequence (DNA): TGTGCCTCCGAGGTGACAGGGGAGGCAAAACTGTTTTTT.